Below, 22 T cell receptor beta chains from the same sample are listed, as sequenced in a study of blood T cell repertoires in COVID-19 (dated by TCRdb to the early 2020s). Library creation used the immunoSEQ multiplex PCR assay. TCRdb obtained this table from immuneACCESS and retained in-frame rearrangements with V and J assigned. These tables miss some clones; where compared with another copy, unresolved V genes account for less than half of the shortfall, and the remainder is unexplained. This sample lists approximately 220,000 clones; 85% to 90% were detected once. About 6.2% of the sample rests with the top ten. The sequencing input was peripheral blood. Every receptor here comes from a man aged 55-75 years who had recovered from COVID-19.

The V and J genes are TRBV19 and TRBJ1-5; 7 bases map to TRBD1. CDR1 and CDR2 (germline): LNHDA, SQIVND (reference sequence). The V and J ends lost 4 bases and 4 bases, in that order; junction bases with no gene match: 1. The CDR3 totals 13 residues. The CDR3 region is CASSTQGNQPQHF. The CDR3 DNA reads as TGTGCCAGTAGTACACAGGGGAATCAGCCCCAGCATTTT. Complete variable domain (other parts from reference TRBV19 and TRBJ1-5): DGGITQSPKYLFRKEGQNVTLSCEQNLNHDAMYWYRQDPGQGLRLIYYSQIVNDFQKGDIAEGYSVSREKKESFPLTVTSAQKNPTAFYLCASSTQGNQPQHFGDGTRLSIL.

The chain employs TRBV3-1 (or the pseudogene TRBV3-2) and TRBJ2-1, with 12 positions matching TRBD1. The CDR3 has 18 amino acids. With V trimmed by 1 base and J by 6 bases, 10 bases remained unmatched. Germline CDR1 is LGHDT and CDR2 is YNNKEL (reference sequence). DNA of the CDR3: TGTGCCAGCAGCCAAGCCGGGGACAGGGGGCTAGGGAGCAATGAGCAGTTCTTC. Protein sequence: CASSQAGDRGLGSNEQFF.

The chain recombines TRBV19 with TRBJ1-3; 7 bases agree with TRBD1. CDR1 and CDR2 from the germline V gene are LNHDA and SQIVND (reference sequence). J gave up 0 bases and V 4 bases, and 9 bases lay outside the gene matches. This CDR3 contains 17 residues. For the CDR3, the DNA is TGTGCCAGTAGTACCCCCAGGGGGGCGTCCTCTGGAAACACCATATATTTT. Translation: CASSTPRGASSGNTIYF.

CDR3 coding DNA: TGCAGCGCCAAGATCAGTACGGGAACTGAAGCTTTCTTT. This sequence encodes CSAKISTGTEAFF. The chain links TRBV29-1 to TRBJ1-1; no clear D gene. The CDR3 spans 13 residues. Deletions cut 7 bases from V and 5 bases from J, with 17 bases between. The germline V gene has CDR1 SQVTM and CDR2 ANQGSEA.

The V and J genes are TRBV10-3 and TRBJ1-6; D is undetermined. The CDR3 spans 13 residues. The V gene lost 11 bases and the J gene lost 3 bases, with 11 bases spanning the gap. Germline CDR1 reads ENHRY; CDR2 reads SYGVKD. The CDR3, as DNA: TGTGCCTTACGGGTAGACTATAATTCACCCCTCCACTTT. This sequence encodes CALRVDYNSPLHF.

This clone was counted once. The J gene is TRBJ2-1, the V gene TRBV29-1; a weak D match, TRBD1 (7 bases). The CDR3 is 16 amino acids. The V and J ends lost 0 bases and 2 bases respectively, with 14 bases between them. In germline, CDR1 is SQVTM, CDR2 ANQGSEA. CDR3 DNA sequence: TGCAGCGTTGAAGACCCGACAGGGAGGACCTACAATGAGCAGTTCTTC. Translated, it gives CSVEDPTGRTYNEQFF.

This rearrangement joins TRBV6-5 to TRBJ2-4; 7 bases map to TRBD1. CDR3 size: 16 residues. CDR1 MNHEY and CDR2 SVGAGI come from the germline V gene. Trimming cost V 0 bases and J 5 bases; bases outside gene matches: 7. DNA for the CDR3: TGTGCCAGCAGTTACTCTCCGACAGGGATTGAAAACATTCAGTACTTC. This translates into CASSYSPTGIENIQYF.

The chain's CDR3 is CASSLSTLPGQGVYEQYF. The CDR3 region has the DNA TGTGCCAGCAGTTTATCGACCCTACCGGGACAGGGGGTGTACGAGCAGTACTTC. The chain uses TRBV27 and TRBJ2-7; 11 bases fit TRBD1. V lost 0 bases, J lost 4 bases, and 11 bases stayed unmatched. The CDR3 is made up of 18 amino acids. The germline V gene has CDR1 MNHEY and CDR2 SMNVEV (reference sequence).

V gene TRBV7-8 combines with J gene TRBJ1-3; 7 nucleotides align to TRBD1. The J segment lost 0 bases and the V segment lost 5 bases, leaving 13 bases of the junction unmatched. In germline, CDR1 is SGHVS, CDR2 FQNEAQ. This CDR3 region has 18 residues. CDR3 in DNA: TGTGCCAGCAGCCTCAGACCCACAGGGGCCCGCTCTGGAAACACCATATATTTT. Translating gives CASSLRPTGARSGNTIYF.

The chain couples TRBV30 to TRBJ1-5; no clear D gene. The V gene lost 0 bases and the J gene lost 2 bases, with 8 bases spanning the gap. CDR3 length: 14 amino acids. Germline CDR1 and CDR2: GTSNPN and SVGIG (reference sequence). The CDR3 DNA sequence: TGTGCCTGGAGTGTACAGTGGGGCAATCAGCCCCAGCATTTT. Encoded protein: CAWSVQWGNQPQHF.

This clone was observed once. This chain links TRBV24-1 with TRBJ2-5; TRBD2 matches at 7 bases. After removal of 9 bases from V and 4 bases from J, the junction contained 10 bases not matched to a gene. The germline CDR1 and CDR2 sequences are KGHDR and SFDVKD. The CDR3 spans 14 residues. DNA of the CDR3: TGTGCCACCGCCCGGGCGGGAGTGCCAGAGACCCAGTACTTC. Translated, it gives CATARAGVPETQYF.

The chain combines TRBV6-5 with TRBJ2-2; 7 nucleotides match TRBD2. Per the germline V gene, CDR1 is MNHEY and CDR2 is SVGAGI. Losses at the gene ends were 10 bases for V and 2 bases for J; bases not matched to a gene: 10. CDR3 size: 15 residues. CDR3 DNA: TGTGCCACCTCCCGACTAGCAGTCAACACCGGGGAGCTGTTTTTT. It encodes CATSRLAVNTGELFF.

J is TRBJ1-5 and V is TRBV11-2; possibly TRBD1 for D (5 bases). The CDR3 spans 15 residues. Germline values: CDR1 SGHAT, CDR2 FQNNGV. V gave up 3 bases and J gave up 0 bases, with 9 bases separating them. The CDR3 DNA reads as TGTGCCAGCAGCTTCGACAGTAATAGCAATCAGCCCCAGCATTTT. Its translation: CASSFDSNSNQPQHF.

This chain uses TRBV6-2 or TRBV6-3 with TRBJ2-3, with 8 bases fitting TRBD2. Germline V lookup: CDR1 MNHEY, CDR2 SVGEGT. This CDR3 is built from 17 residues. The junction had 20 bases not matched to a gene; V was cut back by 6 bases and J by 9 bases. CDR3: CASSPLPSAGGLGTQYF. CDR3 in DNA: TGTGCCAGCAGCCCCCTCCCTTCTGCGGGGGGCCTCGGGACGCAGTATTTT.

This chain uses TRBV19 with TRBJ2-3; maybe TRBD2 (5 bases). The V gene's germline CDR1 is LNHDA and CDR2 SQIVND (reference sequence). The V gene lost 3 bases and the J gene lost 1 base, with 8 bases spanning the gap. The CDR3 is made up of 14 amino acids. The CDR3 region has the DNA TGTGCCAGTAGTATGGCCGGGGGCACAGATACGCAGTATTTT. Its translation: CASSMAGGTDTQYF.

The rearrangement links TRBV14 to TRBJ2-1; the match to TRBD2 covers 11 bases. The germline CDR1 and CDR2 sequences are SGHDN and FVKESK. The CDR3 length is 17 residues. The J segment lost 2 bases and the V segment lost 4 bases, leaving 7 bases of the junction unmatched. Written as DNA, the CDR3 is TGTGCCAGCAGCCCCTTCATAGCGGGGGGGCCCTACAATGAGCAGTTCTTC. Translated, it gives CASSPFIAGGPYNEQFF.

Remarks on this clone: Distinct nucleotide sequences in the sample also encode this CDR3. The CDR3 nucleotides are TGCAGCGTTGGGGGCCCCAGCACAGATACGCAGTATTTT. This codes for CSVGGPSTDTQYF. The chain has TRBV29-1 and TRBJ2-3; TRBD1 is a possible D gene (5 bases). Germline-derived CDR1 and CDR2 are SQVTM and ANQGSEA. The CDR3 is made up of 13 amino acids. V was clipped by 4 bases and J by 0 bases, with 8 bases between them.

In nucleotides, the CDR3 is TGTGCCACCAGTGATTTCAGGCTAGCGGACACCGGGGAGCTGTTTTTT. This sequence encodes CATSDFRLADTGELFF. The V call is TRBV24-1, the J call TRBJ2-2; TRBD2 aligns across 7 bases. There are 16 residues in the CDR3. From germline, CDR1 is KGHDR and CDR2 SFDVKD. Germline trimming cut 1 base from V and 3 bases from J; bases unmatched to any gene: 4.

The rearrangement uses TRBV5-1 and TRBJ2-3; 11 nucleotides align to TRBD1. The ends lost 4 bases at V and 4 bases at J; junction bases unmatched: 11. CDR1 is SGHRS and CDR2 is YFSETQ in the germline V gene. The CDR3 runs to 17 residues. The CDR3 protein is CASSVNLRTGGSDTQYF. The CDR3, as DNA: TGCGCCAGCAGCGTTAATCTCCGGACAGGGGGCTCAGATACGCAGTATTTT.

The rearrangement uses TRBV10-1 and TRBJ2-1, with 8 bases identical to TRBD2. The V segment lost 8 bases and the J segment 4 bases; nucleotides outside the gene matches: 16. This CDR3 has 17 residues. CDR1 WNHNN and CDR2 SYGVQD come from the germline V gene (reference sequence). CDR3 in amino acids: CASAYSVAGNVYNEQFF. The CDR3 coding sequence is TGCGCCAGCGCCTACTCGGTAGCGGGGAACGTATACAATGAGCAGTTCTTC.

The chain links TRBV7-9 to TRBJ1-2; D is possibly TRBD1 (6 bases). The germline gives CDR1 SEHNR, CDR2 FQNEAQ (reference sequence). The CDR3 has 12 residues. V gave up 3 bases and J gave up 8 bases, with 10 bases separating them. The CDR3 spells CASSFGGPGYTF. The CDR3 DNA is TGTGCCAGCAGCTTCGGGGGGCCCGGCTACACCTTC.

This clone appeared once. The rearrangement uses TRBV11-2 and TRBJ2-5; 7 bases match TRBD2. Per germline, CDR1 SGHAT and CDR2 FQNNGV. The CDR3 runs 15 residues. The V segment lost 3 bases and the J segment 8 bases; nucleotides outside the gene matches: 12. Written as DNA, the CDR3 is TGTGCCAGCAGCTTTGGGACTACGGGTGTAGGCACCCAGTACTTC. Protein sequence: CASSFGTTGVGTQYF.